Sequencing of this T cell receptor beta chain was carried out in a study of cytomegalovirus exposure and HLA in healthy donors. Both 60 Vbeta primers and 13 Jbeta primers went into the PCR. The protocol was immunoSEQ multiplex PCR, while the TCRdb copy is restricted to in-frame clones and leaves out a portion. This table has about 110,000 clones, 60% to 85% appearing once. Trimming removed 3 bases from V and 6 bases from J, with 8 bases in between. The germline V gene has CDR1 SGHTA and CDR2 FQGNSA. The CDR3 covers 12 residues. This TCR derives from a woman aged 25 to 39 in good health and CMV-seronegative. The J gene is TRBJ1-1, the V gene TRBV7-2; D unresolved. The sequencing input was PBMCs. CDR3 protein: CASSFTGAEAFF. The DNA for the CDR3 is TGTGCCAGCAGCTTTACTGGTGCTGAAGCTTTCTTT.